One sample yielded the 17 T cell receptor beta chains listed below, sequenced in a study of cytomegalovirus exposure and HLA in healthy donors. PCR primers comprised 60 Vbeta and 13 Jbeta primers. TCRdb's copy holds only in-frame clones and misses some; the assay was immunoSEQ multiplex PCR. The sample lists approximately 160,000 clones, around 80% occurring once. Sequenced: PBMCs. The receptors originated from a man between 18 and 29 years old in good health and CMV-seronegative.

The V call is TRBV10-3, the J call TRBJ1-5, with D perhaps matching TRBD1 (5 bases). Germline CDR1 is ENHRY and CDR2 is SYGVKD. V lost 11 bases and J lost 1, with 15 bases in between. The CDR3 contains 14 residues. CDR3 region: CAADSGGSNQPQHF. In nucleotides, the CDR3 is TGTGCCGCCGACTCGGGGGGAAGCAATCAGCCCCAGCATTTT.

The CDR3 DNA reads as TGTGCCAGCAGCTCGACGAGCGGGAGGTGGGACAATGAGCAGTTCTTC. This encodes CASSSTSGRWDNEQFF. The gene calls are TRBV28 and TRBJ2-1, with TRBD2 matching over 9 bases. This CDR3 has 16 amino acids. Germline assignment: CDR1 MDHEN and CDR2 SYDVKM. Trimming removed 6 bases from V and 5 bases from J; junction bases left unmatched: 11.

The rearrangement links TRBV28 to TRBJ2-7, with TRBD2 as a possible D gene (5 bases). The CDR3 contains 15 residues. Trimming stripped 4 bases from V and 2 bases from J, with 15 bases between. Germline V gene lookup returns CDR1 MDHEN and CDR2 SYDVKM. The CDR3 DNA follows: TGTGCCAGCAGTTCACCGGGAATCTATACCTACGAGCAGTACTTC. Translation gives CASSSPGIYTYEQYF. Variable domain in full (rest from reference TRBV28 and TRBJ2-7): DVKVTQSSRYLVKRTGEKVFLECVQDMDHENMFWYRQDPGLGLRLIYFSYDVKMKEKGDIPEGYSVSREKKERFSLILESASTNQTSMYLCASSSPGIYTYEQYFGPGTRLTVT.

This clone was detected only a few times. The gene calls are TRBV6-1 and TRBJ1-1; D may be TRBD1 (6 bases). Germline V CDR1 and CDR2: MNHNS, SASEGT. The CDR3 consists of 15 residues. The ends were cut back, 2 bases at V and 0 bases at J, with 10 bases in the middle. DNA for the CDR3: TGTGCCAGCAGTGAACTCGCAGGGGTGAACACTGAAGCTTTCTTT. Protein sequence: CASSELAGVNTEAFF.

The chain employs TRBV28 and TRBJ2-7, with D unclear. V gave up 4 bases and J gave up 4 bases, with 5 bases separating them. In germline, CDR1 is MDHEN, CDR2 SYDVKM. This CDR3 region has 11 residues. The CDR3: CASSYSYEQYF. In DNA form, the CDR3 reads TGTGCCAGCAGTTATTCATACGAGCAGTACTTC.

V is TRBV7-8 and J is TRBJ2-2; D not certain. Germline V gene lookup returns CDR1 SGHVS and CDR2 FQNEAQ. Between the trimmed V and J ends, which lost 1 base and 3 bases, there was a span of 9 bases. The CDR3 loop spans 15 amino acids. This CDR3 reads CASSLGHSYTGELFF. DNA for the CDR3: TGTGCCAGCAGCTTAGGCCACAGTTACACCGGGGAGCTGTTTTTT.

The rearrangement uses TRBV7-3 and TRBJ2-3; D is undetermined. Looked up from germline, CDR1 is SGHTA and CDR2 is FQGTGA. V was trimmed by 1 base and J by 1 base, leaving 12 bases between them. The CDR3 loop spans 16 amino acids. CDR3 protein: CASSLNGRSGTDTQYF. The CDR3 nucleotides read TGTGCCAGCAGCTTAAATGGGCGTTCTGGCACAGATACGCAGTATTTT.

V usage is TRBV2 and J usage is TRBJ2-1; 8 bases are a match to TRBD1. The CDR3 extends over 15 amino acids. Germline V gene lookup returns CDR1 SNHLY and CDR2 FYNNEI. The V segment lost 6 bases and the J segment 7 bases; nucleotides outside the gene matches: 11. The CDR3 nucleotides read TGTGCCAGCAGCGGACCTGACAGGGGTTTGAATGAGCAGTTCTTC. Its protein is CASSGPDRGLNEQFF.

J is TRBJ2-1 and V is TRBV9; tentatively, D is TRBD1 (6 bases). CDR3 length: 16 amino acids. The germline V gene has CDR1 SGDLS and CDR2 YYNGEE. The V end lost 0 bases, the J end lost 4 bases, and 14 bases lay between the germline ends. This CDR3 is CASSVEGGLVYNEQFF. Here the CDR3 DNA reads TGTGCCAGCAGCGTAGAAGGGGGATTAGTGTACAATGAGCAGTTCTTC. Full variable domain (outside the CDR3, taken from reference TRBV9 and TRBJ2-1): DSGVTQTPKHLITATGQRVTLRCSPRSGDLSVYWYQQSLDQGLQFLIQYYNGEERAKGNILERFSAQQFPDLHSELNLSSLELGDSALYFCASSVEGGLVYNEQFFGPGTRLTVL.

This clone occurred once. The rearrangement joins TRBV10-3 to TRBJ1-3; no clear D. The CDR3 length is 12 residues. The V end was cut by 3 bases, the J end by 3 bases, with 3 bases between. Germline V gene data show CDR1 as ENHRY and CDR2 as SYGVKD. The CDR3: CAISDRGNTIYF. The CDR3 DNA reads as TGTGCCATCAGTGACCGTGGAAACACCATATATTTT.

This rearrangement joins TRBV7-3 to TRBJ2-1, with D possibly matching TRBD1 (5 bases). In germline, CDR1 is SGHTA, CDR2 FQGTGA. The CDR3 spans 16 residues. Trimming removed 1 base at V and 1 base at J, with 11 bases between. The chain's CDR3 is CASSLIQGLSYNEQFF. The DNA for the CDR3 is TGTGCCAGCAGCTTAATCCAGGGCCTTTCCTACAATGAGCAGTTCTTC.

CDR3 protein: CASSPKGTVTDTQYF. Here the CDR3 DNA reads TGTGCCAGCTCACCGAAGGGGACAGTCACAGATACGCAGTATTTT. This rearrangement joins TRBV18 to TRBJ2-3; the match to TRBD1 covers 7 bases. Losses at the gene ends were 3 bases for V and 2 bases for J; bases not matched to a gene: 5. CDR3 size: 15 residues. CDR1 KGHSH and CDR2 LQKENI come from the germline V gene.

The CDR3 coding sequence is TGTGCCAGCAGTTTGGGAGCGGCCCAGTACTACGAGCAGTACTTC. This translates into CASSLGAAQYYEQYF. The rearrangement uses TRBV11-3 and TRBJ2-7; D might be TRBD2 (5 bases). The V end lost 6 bases, the J end lost 3 bases, and 18 bases lay between the germline ends. This CDR3 region has 15 residues. Germline CDR1 reads SGHNT; CDR2 reads YENEEA.

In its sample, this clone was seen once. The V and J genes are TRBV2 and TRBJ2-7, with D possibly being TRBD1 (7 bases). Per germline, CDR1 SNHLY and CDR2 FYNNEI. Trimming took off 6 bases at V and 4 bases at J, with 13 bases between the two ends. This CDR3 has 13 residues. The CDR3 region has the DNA TGTGCCAGCAGCCGCGGGACAGAATACGAGCAGTACTTC. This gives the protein CASSRGTEYEQYF.

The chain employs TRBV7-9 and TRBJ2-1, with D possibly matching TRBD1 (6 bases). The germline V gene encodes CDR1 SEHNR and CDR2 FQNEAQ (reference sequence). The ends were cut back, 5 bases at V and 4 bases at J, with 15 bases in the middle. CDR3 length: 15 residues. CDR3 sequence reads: CASSGYRDTYNEQFF. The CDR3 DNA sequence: TGTGCCAGCAGCGGGTACAGGGACACTTACAATGAGCAGTTCTTC.

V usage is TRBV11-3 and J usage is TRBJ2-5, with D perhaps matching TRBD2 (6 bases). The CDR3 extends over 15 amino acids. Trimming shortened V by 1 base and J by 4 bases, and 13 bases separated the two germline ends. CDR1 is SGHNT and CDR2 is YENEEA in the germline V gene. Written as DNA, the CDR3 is TGTGCCAGCAGCTTAGTCTTACCGGGAGTAGAGACCCAGTACTTC. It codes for CASSLVLPGVETQYF.

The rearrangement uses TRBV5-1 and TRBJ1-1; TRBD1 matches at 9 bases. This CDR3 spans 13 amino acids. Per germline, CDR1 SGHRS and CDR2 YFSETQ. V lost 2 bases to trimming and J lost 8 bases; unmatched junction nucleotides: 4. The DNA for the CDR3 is TGCGCCAGCAGCTTAGGACAGGGGTTCGAAGCTTTCTTT. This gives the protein CASSLGQGFEAFF. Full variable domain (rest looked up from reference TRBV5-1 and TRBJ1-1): KAGVTQTPRYLIKTRGQQVTLSCSPISGHRSVSWYQQTPGQGLQFLFEYFSETQRNKGNFPGRFSGRQFSNSRSEMNVSTLELGDSALYLCASSLGQGFEAFFGQGTRLTVV.